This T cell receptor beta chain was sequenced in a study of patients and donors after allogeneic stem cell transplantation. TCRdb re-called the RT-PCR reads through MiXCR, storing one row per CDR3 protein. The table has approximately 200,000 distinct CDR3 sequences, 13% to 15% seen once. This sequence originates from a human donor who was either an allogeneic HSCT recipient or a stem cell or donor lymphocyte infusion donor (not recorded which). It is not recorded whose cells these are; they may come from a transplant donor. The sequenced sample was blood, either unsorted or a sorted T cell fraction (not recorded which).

Here the CDR3 DNA reads TGTGCCACCAGTATCGGGGGCCCAAGCTCCGGGGAGCTGTTTTTT. This sequence encodes CATSIGGPSSGELFF. The chain employs TRBV24-1 and TRBJ2-2; perhaps D is TRBD1 or TRBD2 (6 bases each). CDR1 and CDR2 (germline): KGHDR, SFDVKD. The CDR3 has 15 residues. Trimming cost V 6 bases and J 6 bases, with 16 bases left between them.